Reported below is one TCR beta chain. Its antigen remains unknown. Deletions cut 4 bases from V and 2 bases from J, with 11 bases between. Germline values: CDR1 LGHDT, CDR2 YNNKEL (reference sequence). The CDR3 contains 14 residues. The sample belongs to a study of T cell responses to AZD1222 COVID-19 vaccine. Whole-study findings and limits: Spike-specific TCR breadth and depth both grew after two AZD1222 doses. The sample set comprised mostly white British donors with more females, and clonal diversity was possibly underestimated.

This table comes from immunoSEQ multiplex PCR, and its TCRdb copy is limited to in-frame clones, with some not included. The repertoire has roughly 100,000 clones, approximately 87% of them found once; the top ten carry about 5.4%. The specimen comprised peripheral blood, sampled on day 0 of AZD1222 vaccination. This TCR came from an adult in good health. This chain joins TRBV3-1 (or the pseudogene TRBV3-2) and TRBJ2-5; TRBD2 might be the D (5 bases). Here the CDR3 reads CASSLMGAQETQYF. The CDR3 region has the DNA TGTGCCAGCAGCCTAATGGGAGCGCAAGAGACCCAGTACTTC.